This is a list of T cell receptor beta chains from one sample in a study of CD8 T cells in ankylosing spondylitis. One entry per CDR3 protein results from TCRdb running MiXCR on the 5' RACE reads. The data show 750,000 to 850,000 distinct CDR3 sequences, with 12% seen just once and 0.51% held by the top ten. The specimen was blood, either unsorted or a sorted T cell fraction (not recorded which). The source is a male donor with ankylosing spondylitis. Each CDR3 is given with its conserved first and last residue. D genes are given only for firm matches. Clone size is given for some rows only: seen once, a few or many times, or a class if the clone is expanded.

TRBV7-9	.	TRBJ2-3	TRBD2	CASSLPSSAGQSDTQYF	TGTGCCAGCAGTTTACCCTCATCAGCGGGGCAATCAGATACGCAGTATTTT
TRBV9	few	TRBJ1-4	.	CASSVGGANEKLFF	TGTGCCAGCAGCGTAGGTGGGGCAAATGAAAAACTGTTTTTT
TRBV5-6	few	TRBJ1-1	.	CASSGRGGPRAFF	TGTGCCAGCAGCGGGCGTGGGGGGCCCCGCGCTTTCTTT
TRBV6-5	many	TRBJ2-7	.	CASSYGTVYSYEQYF	TGTGCCAGCAGTTACGGTACAGTTTACTCCTACGAGCAGTACTTC
TRBV4-3	.	TRBJ2-6	TRBD1	CASSQGDRGASGANVLTF	TGCGCCAGCAGCCAAGGGGACAGAGGGGCGTCTGGGGCCAACGTCCTGACTTTC
TRBV12-3/TRBV12-4	many	TRBJ2-7	.	CASSSQPVGSYEQYF	TGTGCCAGCAGCTCCCAACCCGTGGGGTCCTACGAGCAGTACTTC
TRBV21-1	few	TRBJ1-5	.	CTSSKAPFTGSNQPQHF	TGTACCAGCAGCAAAGCGCCGTTCACCGGGAGCAATCAGCCCCAGCATTTT
TRBV5-1	.	TRBJ2-3	.	CASSLVGGVGGDTQYF	TGCGCCAGCAGCTTGGTCGGCGGGGTAGGGGGAGATACGCAGTATTTT
TRBV28	.	TRBJ2-1	TRBD1	CASSFGDRGGEQFF	TGTGCCAGCAGTTTTGGGGACAGGGGCGGAGAGCAGTTCTTC
TRBV5-1	.	TRBJ2-3	TRBD1	CASSLSGGGNTQYF	TGCGCCAGCAGTTTATCAGGGGGCGGAAATACGCAGTATTTT
TRBV4-2	.	TRBJ1-4	.	CASSHKGVSTNEKLFF	TGTGCCAGCAGCCACAAGGGGGTATCAACTAATGAAAAACTGTTTTTT
TRBV27	.	TRBJ2-7	.	CASSQDIPHEQYF	TGTGCCAGCAGTCAGGACATACCGCACGAGCAGTACTTC
TRBV29-1	many	TRBJ2-5	.	CSVGRQLQETQYF	TGCAGCGTTGGTCGGCAACTCCAAGAGACCCAGTACTTC
TRBV10-3	few	TRBJ2-2	.	CAISERLASNTGELFF	TGTGCCATCAGTGAGAGGCTAGCGTCGAACACCGGGGAGCTGTTTTTT
TRBV12-3/TRBV12-4	many	TRBJ2-3	.	CASSAFAASTDTQYF	TGTGCCAGCAGTGCGTTCGCTGCCTCCACAGATACGCAGTATTTT
TRBV10-2	few	TRBJ1-1	.	CASQTIMNTEAFF	TGCGCCAGCCAGACAATTATGAACACTGAAGCTTTCTTT
TRBV20-1	many	TRBJ2-1	.	CSARGGNYNEQFF	TGCAGTGCTAGGGGCGGAAACTACAATGAGCAGTTCTTC
TRBV7-8	many	TRBJ1-3	TRBD1	CASSHRGSGNTIYF	TGTGCCAGCAGCCACAGGGGCTCTGGAAACACCATATATTTT
TRBV20-1	few	TRBJ2-7	.	CSARSPSGEFGYEQYF	TGCAGTGCTAGAAGCCCGTCAGGGGAGTTCGGCTACGAGCAGTACTTC
TRBV12-3/TRBV12-4	.	TRBJ1-3	.	CASSTRGSGNTIYF	TGTGCCAGCAGTACTCGAGGTTCTGGAAACACCATATATTTT
TRBV7-9	few	TRBJ2-3	.	CASRAGSDTQYF	TGTGCCAGCAGGGCAGGCAGCGATACGCAGTATTTT
TRBV20-1	few	TRBJ2-1	TRBD2	CSARRPSGSYNEQFF	TGCAGTGCTAGGAGGCCCAGCGGGAGTTACAATGAGCAGTTCTTC
TRBV20-1	many	TRBJ1-2	.	CSARGGERGYTF	TGCAGTGCTAGAGGAGGGGAGAGGGGCTACACCTTC
TRBV4-3	.	TRBJ2-3	TRBD1	CASSPDRENTQYF	TGCGCCAGCAGCCCGGACAGGGAGAATACGCAGTATTTT
TRBV15	many	TRBJ2-5	.	CATSREGRRIGDQYF	TGTGCCACCAGCAGAGAGGGACGGAGAATTGGCGACCAGTACTTC
TRBV29-1	.	TRBJ1-2	.	CSVSTPLATGYTF	TGCAGCGTTAGCACCCCTCTTGCGACGGGCTACACCTTC
TRBV6-2/TRBV6-3	.	TRBJ2-1	TRBD2	CASSVGLAGRTVNEQFF	TGTGCCAGCAGTGTGGGACTAGCGGGACGAACTGTGAATGAGCAGTTCTTC
TRBV6-4	.	TRBJ2-1	.	CASSDWPGANEQFF	TGTGCCAGCAGTGACTGGCCCGGGGCCAATGAGCAGTTCTTC
TRBV20-1	.	TRBJ2-2	.	CSAIQRGVGPGELFF	TGCAGTGCCATTCAACGCGGGGTTGGGCCCGGGGAGCTGTTTTTT
TRBV19	.	TRBJ1-1	.	CASTRTGGSNTEAFF	TGTGCCAGTACCCGGACGGGTGGGTCGAACACTGAAGCTTTCTTT
TRBV7-2	few	TRBJ1-1	.	CASSPTNRVNTEAFF	TGTGCCAGCAGCCCGACCAACAGGGTGAACACTGAAGCTTTCTTT
TRBV7-8	.	TRBJ2-5	TRBD2	CASSRTGTSGSKTQYF	TGTGCCAGCAGCCGAACCGGGACTAGCGGGAGTAAGACCCAGTACTTC
TRBV6-6	few	TRBJ2-1	.	CASIDRTAGKQFF	TGTGCCAGCATCGACCGGACGGCGGGAAAGCAGTTCTTC
TRBV5-5	few	TRBJ1-2	TRBD1	CASSSRQGLEGYTF	TGTGCCAGCAGCTCCCGACAGGGGTTGGAGGGCTACACCTTC
TRBV6-6	.	TRBJ2-2	.	CASSSYLTGELFF	TGTGCCAGCAGTTCCTACCTCACCGGGGAGCTGTTTTTT
TRBV10-3	few	TRBJ1-5	.	CAISTDRGFQPQHF	TGTGCCATCAGTACTGATCGGGGGTTCCAGCCCCAGCATTTT
TRBV6-1	.	TRBJ1-2	TRBD1	CASSGGQAANYGYTF	TGTGCCAGCAGTGGAGGACAGGCTGCTAACTATGGCTACACCTTC
TRBV4-3	few	TRBJ2-1	TRBD2	CASSQGTSGISYNEQFF	TGCGCCAGCAGCCAAGGAACTAGCGGGATCTCCTACAATGAGCAGTTCTTC
TRBV7-2	.	TRBJ1-2	.	CASSSDGGGYGYTF	TGTGCCAGCAGCTCGGACGGAGGGGGCTATGGCTACACCTTC
TRBV30	few	TRBJ2-7	TRBD2	CAWMAGRAEEQYF	TGTGCCTGGATGGCCGGGAGGGCGGAGGAGCAGTACTTC
TRBV20-1	many	TRBJ2-7	.	CSARAREEQYF	TGCAGTGCTAGGGCTAGGGAAGAGCAGTACTTC
TRBV20-1	few	TRBJ2-3	.	CSATLPVLPRTDTQYF	TGCAGTGCTACTTTGCCGGTCCTCCCACGCACAGATACGCAGTATTTT
TRBV29-1	many	TRBJ1-1	.	CSVARVMNTEAFF	TGCAGCGTTGCCAGGGTAATGAACACTGAAGCTTTCTTT
TRBV29-1	few	TRBJ1-2	.	CSVPTGGVLNYGYTF	TGCAGCGTTCCGACAGGCGGTGTCCTAAACTATGGCTACACCTTC
TRBV12-3/TRBV12-4	.	TRBJ1-6	.	CASSLWGGRGPLHF	TGTGCCAGCAGTTTATGGGGGGGCCGAGGACCCCTCCACTTT
TRBV5-1	many	TRBJ2-1	TRBD1	CASKVQGASYNEQFF	TGCGCCAGCAAGGTCCAGGGGGCTAGCTACAATGAGCAGTTCTTC
TRBV20-1	many	TRBJ1-2	.	CSARDIGGHGYTF	TGCAGTGCTAGAGATATTGGGGGCCATGGCTACACCTTC
TRBV28	many	TRBJ2-5	.	CASTREGTQYF	TGTGCCAGCACCCGAGAAGGGACCCAGTACTTC
TRBV12-3/TRBV12-4	many	TRBJ1-6	.	CASSSRRGSSPLHF	TGTGCCAGCAGTTCCCGTAGAGGCTCATCACCCCTCCACTTT
TRBV4-1	.	TRBJ2-1	.	CASSQGAKDEQFF	TGCGCCAGCAGCCAAGGAGCCAAGGATGAGCAGTTCTTC
TRBV29-1	many	TRBJ2-7	.	CSVRDGASGQYF	TGCAGCGTTCGGGACGGCGCCTCAGGGCAGTACTTC
TRBV29-1	.	TRBJ1-1	.	CSVSPGGTEAFF	TGCAGCGTCTCACCGGGGGGAACTGAAGCTTTCTTT
TRBV4-2	.	TRBJ2-7	TRBD1	CASSQDIRGTGLFYEQYF	TGTGCCAGCAGCCAAGATATTCGGGGGACAGGGTTATTCTACGAGCAGTACTTC
TRBV11-1	.	TRBJ2-5	TRBD1	CASSPTGAERYF	TGTGCCAGCAGTCCAACAGGGGCCGAGCGGTACTTC
TRBV10-3	many	TRBJ2-1	.	CAISVLHGHEQFF	TGTGCCATCAGTGTGCTCCACGGCCATGAGCAGTTCTTC